The clone carrying this T cell receptor (beta chain) came up once. Germline V CDR1 and CDR2: MNHEY, SVGEGT. The V end lost 8 bases, the J end lost 0 bases, and 13 bases lay between the germline ends. The CDR3 length is 14 residues. The time point: pre-sensitization, week 0. Specified treatment: therapeutic diphenylcyclopropenone sensitization with weekly scalp DPC. Ahead of applying each patch test, blood was sampled. Individual cDNA molecules received unique molecular identifiers in the library. From the RACE reads, TCRdb called clonotypes with MiXCR, one entry per CDR3 protein. Of around 120,000 distinct CDR3 sequences in the sample, roughly 13% were seen once. These data come from a study of human T cells and chemical hapten exposure.

Here the sequenced sample was whole blood, taken in connection with sensitization to the hapten diphenylcyclopropenone (DPC). This TCR derives from a woman between 18 and 30 years old with alopecia areata. Some clones in this sample may be carry-over from other donors' samples. The chain carries TRBV6-2 or TRBV6-3 and TRBJ1-1, with D uncertain. The CDR3 loop is CASHRRPVNTEAFF. CDR3 bases: TGTGCCAGCCACCGCAGACCGGTGAACACTGAAGCTTTCTTT.